Listed here is a single T cell receptor beta chain. Its specificity is unknown. Sequencing templates came from extracted RNA that was reverse transcribed into cDNA. TCRdb keeps only in-frame clones here, not all; method: immunoSEQ multiplex PCR. The table includes roughly 190,000 clones, approximately 57% detected once. The V and J ends lost 0 bases and 2 bases respectively, with 11 bases between them. The CDR3 sequence is 15 residues long. The germline V gene encodes CDR1 LGHNA and CDR2 YSLEER. The source of the sample is a study of CD8+ T cells in alopecia areata. Turning to the study itself: After 6 to 18 months of tofacitinib, follow-up continued 6 months off drug.

Study results and caveats: Lesional tissue from the scalp (especially in alopecia totalis/universalis) showed higher clonality than normal scalp. Shared TCR sequences were less clear between patients than in mice, possibly partly from HLA diversity.

Specified treatment: oral pan-JAK inhibitor, 5-10 mg twice daily. Samples from alopecia areata patients were lesional scalp punch biopsies and peripheral blood. The chain joins TRBV4-3 to TRBJ2-7; D is possibly TRBD1 (6 bases). This TCR was sampled from a human donor with alopecia areata. This specimen consisted of CD4+ T cells sorted from blood, obtained at week 24, from a patient treated with tofacitinib. The CDR3 DNA is TGCGCCAGCAGCCAAGATTACAGGGACCCCTACGAGCAGTACTTC. As protein: CASSQDYRDPYEQYF.